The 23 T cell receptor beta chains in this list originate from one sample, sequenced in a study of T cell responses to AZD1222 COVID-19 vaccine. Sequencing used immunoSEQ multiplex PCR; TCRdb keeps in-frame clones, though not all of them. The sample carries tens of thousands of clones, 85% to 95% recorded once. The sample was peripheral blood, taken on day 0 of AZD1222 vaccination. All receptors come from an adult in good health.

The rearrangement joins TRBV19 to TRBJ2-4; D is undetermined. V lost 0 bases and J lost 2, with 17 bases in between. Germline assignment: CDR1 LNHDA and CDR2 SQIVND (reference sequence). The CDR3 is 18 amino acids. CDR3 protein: CASSIDVGYQPSKNIQYF. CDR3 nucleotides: TGTGCCAGTAGTATAGATGTGGGATATCAACCTTCCAAAAACATTCAGTACTTC.

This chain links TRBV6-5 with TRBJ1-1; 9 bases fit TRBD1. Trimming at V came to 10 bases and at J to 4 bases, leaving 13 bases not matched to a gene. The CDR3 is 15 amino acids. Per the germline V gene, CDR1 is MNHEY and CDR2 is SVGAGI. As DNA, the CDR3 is TGTGCCATCCCGCGCACAGGGGGCAGAGGCACTGAAGCTTTCTTT. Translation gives CAIPRTGGRGTEAFF.

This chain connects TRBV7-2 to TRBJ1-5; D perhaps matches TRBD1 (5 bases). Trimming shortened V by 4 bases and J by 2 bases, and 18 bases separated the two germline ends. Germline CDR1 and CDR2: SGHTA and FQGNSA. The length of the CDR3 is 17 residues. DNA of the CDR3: TGTGCCAGCAGCTCCCTCCTGGGGGGGTTAGGCAATCAGCCCCAGCATTTT. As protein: CASSSLLGGLGNQPQHF.

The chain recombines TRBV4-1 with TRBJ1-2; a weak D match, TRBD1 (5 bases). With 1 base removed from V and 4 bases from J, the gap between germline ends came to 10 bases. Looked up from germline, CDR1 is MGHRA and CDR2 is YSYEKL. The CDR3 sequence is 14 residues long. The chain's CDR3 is CASSQGQFGYGYTF. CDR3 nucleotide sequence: TGCGCCAGCAGCCAAGGACAGTTTGGCTATGGCTACACCTTC.

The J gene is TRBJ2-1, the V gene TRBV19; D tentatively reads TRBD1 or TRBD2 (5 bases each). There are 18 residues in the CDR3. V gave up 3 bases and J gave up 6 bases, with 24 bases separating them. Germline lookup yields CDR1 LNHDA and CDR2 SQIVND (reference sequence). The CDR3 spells CASSIRGTEAIGVNEQFF. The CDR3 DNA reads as TGTGCCAGTAGTATTCGTGGGACCGAGGCGATTGGGGTCAATGAGCAGTTCTTC. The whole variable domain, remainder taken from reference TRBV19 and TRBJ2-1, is DGGITQSPKYLFRKEGQNVTLSCEQNLNHDAMYWYRQDPGQGLRLIYYSQIVNDFQKGDIAEGYSVSREKKESFPLTVTSAQKNPTAFYLCASSIRGTEAIGVNEQFFGPGTRLTVL.

This CDR3 reads CASSRRQGPYEQYF. The CDR3 DNA reads TGTGCCAGCAGCCGCCGACAGGGCCCCTACGAGCAGTACTTC. The J gene is TRBJ2-7, the V gene TRBV7-8; the match to TRBD1 covers 7 bases. The CDR3 has 14 amino acids. V shed 5 bases, J shed 2 bases, and the junction held 6 bases outside the gene matches. The germline gives CDR1 SGHVS, CDR2 FQNEAQ.

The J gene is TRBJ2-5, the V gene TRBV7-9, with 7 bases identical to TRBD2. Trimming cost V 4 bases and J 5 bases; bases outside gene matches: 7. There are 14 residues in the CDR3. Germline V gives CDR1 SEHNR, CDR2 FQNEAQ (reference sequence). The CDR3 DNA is TGTGCCAGCAGCTCCTTGGGAGGGCGCGAGACCCAGTACTTC. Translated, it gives CASSSLGGRETQYF.

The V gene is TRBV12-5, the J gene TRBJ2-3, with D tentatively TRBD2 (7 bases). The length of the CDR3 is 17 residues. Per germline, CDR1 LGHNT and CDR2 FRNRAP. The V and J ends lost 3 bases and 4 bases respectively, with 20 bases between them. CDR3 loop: CASGFHASGGLPDTQYF. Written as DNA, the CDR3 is TGTGCTAGTGGTTTCCATGCGTCGGGGGGCCTCCCAGATACGCAGTATTTT.

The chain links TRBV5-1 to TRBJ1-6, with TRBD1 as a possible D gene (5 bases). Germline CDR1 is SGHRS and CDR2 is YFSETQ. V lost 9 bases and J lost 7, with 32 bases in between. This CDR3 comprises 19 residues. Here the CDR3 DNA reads TGCGCCACCGGACCGAATGACACGAAGGGGCGGACGAGGAATTCACCCCTCCACTTT. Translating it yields CATGPNDTKGRTRNSPLHF. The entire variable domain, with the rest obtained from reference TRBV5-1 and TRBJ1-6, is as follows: KAGVTQTPRYLIKTRGQQVTLSCSPISGHRSVSWYQQTPGQGLQFLFEYFSETQRNKGNFPGRFSGRQFSNSRSEMNVSTLELGDSALYLCATGPNDTKGRTRNSPLHFGNGTRLTVT.

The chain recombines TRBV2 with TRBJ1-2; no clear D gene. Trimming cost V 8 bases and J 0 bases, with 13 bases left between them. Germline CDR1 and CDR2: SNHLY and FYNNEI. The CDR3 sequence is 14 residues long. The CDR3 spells CASQPLPPNYGYTF. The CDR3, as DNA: TGTGCCAGCCAGCCTTTACCCCCTAACTATGGCTACACCTTC.

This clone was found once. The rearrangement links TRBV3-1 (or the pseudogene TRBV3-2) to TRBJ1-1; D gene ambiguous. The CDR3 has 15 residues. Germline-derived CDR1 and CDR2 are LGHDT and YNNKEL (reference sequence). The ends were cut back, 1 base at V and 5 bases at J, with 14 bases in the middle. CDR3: CASSQVGVKLTEAFF. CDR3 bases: TGTGCCAGCAGCCAAGTCGGGGTTAAGTTGACTGAAGCTTTCTTT.

CDR3 DNA: TGTGCCAGCAGCTTAACGAATCGCGGCGACAATGAGCAGTTCTTC. Amino acids: CASSLTNRGDNEQFF. The chain joins TRBV7-3 to TRBJ2-1; no firm D call. Trimming stripped 0 bases from V and 5 bases from J, with 11 bases between. The CDR3 has 15 amino acids. Per germline, CDR1 SGHTA and CDR2 FQGTGA.

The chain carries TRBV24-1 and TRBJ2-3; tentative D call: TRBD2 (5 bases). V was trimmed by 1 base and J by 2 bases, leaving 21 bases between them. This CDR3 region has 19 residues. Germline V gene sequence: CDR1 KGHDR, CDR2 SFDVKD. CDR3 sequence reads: CATSDFGGQPNSATDTQYF. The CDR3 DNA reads TGTGCCACCAGTGATTTCGGAGGCCAACCAAACTCGGCCACAGATACGCAGTATTTT.

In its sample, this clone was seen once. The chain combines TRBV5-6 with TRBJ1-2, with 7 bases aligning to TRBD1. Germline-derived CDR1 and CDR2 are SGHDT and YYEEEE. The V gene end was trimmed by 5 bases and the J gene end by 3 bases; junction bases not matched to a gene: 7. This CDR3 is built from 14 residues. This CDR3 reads CASRFDRVHYGYTF. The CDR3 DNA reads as TGTGCCAGCAGGTTCGACAGGGTTCACTATGGCTACACCTTC. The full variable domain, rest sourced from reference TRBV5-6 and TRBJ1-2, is DAGVTQSPTHLIKTRGQQVTLRCSPKSGHDTVSWYQQALGQGPQFIFQYYEEEERQRGNFPDRFSGHQFPNYSSELNVNALLLGDSALYLCASRFDRVHYGYTFGSGTRLTVV.

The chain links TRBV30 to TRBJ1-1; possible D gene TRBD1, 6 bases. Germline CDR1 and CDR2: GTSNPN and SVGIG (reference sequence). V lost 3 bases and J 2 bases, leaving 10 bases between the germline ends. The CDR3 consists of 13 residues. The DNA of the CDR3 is TGTGCCTGGAGACAGGGATCCAACACTGAAGCTTTCTTT. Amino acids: CAWRQGSNTEAFF.

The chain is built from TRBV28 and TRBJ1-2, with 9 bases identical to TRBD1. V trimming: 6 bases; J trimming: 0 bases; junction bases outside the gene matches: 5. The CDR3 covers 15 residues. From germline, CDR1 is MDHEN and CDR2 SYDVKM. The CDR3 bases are TGTGCCAGCAGGGCACAGGGGGCCTCTAACTATGGCTACACCTTC. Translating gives CASRAQGASNYGYTF.

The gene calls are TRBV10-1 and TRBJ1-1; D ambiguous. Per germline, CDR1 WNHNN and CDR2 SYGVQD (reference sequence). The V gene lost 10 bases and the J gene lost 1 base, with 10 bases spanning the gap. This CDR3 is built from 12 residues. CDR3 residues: CATSDPNTEAFF. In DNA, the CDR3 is TGCGCCACCTCGGACCCGAACACTGAAGCTTTCTTT.

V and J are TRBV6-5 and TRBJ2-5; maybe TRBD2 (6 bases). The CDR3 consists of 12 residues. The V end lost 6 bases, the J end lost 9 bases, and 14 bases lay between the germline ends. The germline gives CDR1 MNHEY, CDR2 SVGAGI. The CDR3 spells CASSVPGGAQYF. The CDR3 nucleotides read TGTGCCAGCAGCGTCCCCGGCGGGGCCCAGTACTTC.

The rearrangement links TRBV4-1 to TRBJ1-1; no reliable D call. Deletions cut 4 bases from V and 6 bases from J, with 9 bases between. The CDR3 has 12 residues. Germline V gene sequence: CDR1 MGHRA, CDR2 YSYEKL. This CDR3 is CASSPPGAEAFF. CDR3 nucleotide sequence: TGCGCCAGCAGCCCCCCCGGGGCTGAAGCTTTCTTT.

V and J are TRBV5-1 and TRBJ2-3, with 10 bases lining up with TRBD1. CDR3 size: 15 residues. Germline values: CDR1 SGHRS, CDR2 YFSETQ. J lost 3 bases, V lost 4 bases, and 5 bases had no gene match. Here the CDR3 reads CASSPTGGLTDTQYF. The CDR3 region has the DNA TGCGCCAGCAGCCCGACAGGGGGCTTAACAGATACGCAGTATTTT.

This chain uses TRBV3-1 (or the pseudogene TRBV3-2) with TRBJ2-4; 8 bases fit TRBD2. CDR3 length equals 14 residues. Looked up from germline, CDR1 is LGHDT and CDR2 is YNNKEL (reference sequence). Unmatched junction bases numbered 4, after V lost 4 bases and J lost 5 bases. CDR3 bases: TGTGCCAGCAGCCCAATAGCGGGGCAAAACATTCAGTACTTC. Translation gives CASSPIAGQNIQYF.

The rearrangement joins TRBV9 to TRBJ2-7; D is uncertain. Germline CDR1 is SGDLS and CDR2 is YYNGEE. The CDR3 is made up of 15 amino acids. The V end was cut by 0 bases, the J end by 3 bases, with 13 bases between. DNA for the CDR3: TGTGCCAGCAGCGTAGCGGCCCACGTTGGCTACGAGCAGTACTTC. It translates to CASSVAAHVGYEQYF.

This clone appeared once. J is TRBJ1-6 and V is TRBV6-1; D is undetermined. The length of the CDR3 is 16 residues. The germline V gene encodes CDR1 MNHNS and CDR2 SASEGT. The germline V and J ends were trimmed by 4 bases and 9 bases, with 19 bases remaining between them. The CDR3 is CASSGPNGLIFSPLHF. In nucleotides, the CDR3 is TGTGCCAGCAGTGGACCGAATGGGCTAATTTTTTCACCCCTCCACTTT.